Here is one T cell receptor (beta chain) with its context. Its antigen is undetermined. The data are from a study of shared clonotypes between healthy human individuals. The study, taken as a whole, reports: Clonotype sharing across a few donors was observed for 5% to 6.5% of naive CD4 clonotypes. Limitation of the genetic and exposure-history diversity represented came from the few donors. A reduction in generation probabilities was seen for non-shared clonotypes relative to those shared by all four donors.

Per the original data handling: ImmunoSEQ yielded junction-only sequences lacking quality scores, so filtering differed. Assay: immunoSEQ multiplex PCR; the TCRdb copy retains only in-frame clones and omits some. The V and J calls and clone size are taken from that table; D and trimming were inferred from the DNA. The table includes roughly 700,000 clones, roughly 70% detected once. This CDR3 region has 15 residues. Germline values: CDR1 SGHAT, CDR2 FQNNGV. Trimming pared 5 bases from V and 1 base from J, leaving 14 bases between. V is TRBV11-2 and J is TRBJ1-1; D possibly corresponds to TRBD1 (5 bases). What was sequenced was memory CD4+ T cells sorted from blood. Subset of the sample: CD45RA-negative fraction. The TCR originated in a woman aged 30 to 39 in good health. The CDR3 bases are TGTGCCAGCAGCCCCTGGGGGGATGCGAACACTGAAGCTTTCTTT. This gives the protein CASSPWGDANTEAFF.